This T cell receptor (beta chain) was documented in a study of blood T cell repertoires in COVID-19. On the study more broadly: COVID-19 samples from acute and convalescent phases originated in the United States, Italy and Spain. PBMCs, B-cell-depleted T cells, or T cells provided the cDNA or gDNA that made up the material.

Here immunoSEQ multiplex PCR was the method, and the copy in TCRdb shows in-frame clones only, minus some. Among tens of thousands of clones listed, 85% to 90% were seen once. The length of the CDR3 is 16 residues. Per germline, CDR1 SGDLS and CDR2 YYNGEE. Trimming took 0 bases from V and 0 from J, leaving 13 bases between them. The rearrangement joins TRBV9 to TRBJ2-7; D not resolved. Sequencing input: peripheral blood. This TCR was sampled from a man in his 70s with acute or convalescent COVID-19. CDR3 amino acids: CASSVASSPSSYEQYF. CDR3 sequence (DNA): TGTGCCAGCAGCGTAGCTTCGTCCCCGAGCTCCTACGAGCAGTACTTC.